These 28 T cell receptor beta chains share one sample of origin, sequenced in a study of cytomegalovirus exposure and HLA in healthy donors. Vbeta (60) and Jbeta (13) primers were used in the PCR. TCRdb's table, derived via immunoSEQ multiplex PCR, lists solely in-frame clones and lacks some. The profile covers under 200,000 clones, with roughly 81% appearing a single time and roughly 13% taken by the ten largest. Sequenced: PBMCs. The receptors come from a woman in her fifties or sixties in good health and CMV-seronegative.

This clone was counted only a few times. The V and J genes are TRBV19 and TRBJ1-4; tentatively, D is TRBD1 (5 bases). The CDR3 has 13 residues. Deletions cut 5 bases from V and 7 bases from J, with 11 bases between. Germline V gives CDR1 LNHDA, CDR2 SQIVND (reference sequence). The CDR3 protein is CASSLRGGEKLFF. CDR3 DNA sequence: TGTGCCAGTAGTCTTCGGGGGGGTGAAAAACTGTTTTTT.

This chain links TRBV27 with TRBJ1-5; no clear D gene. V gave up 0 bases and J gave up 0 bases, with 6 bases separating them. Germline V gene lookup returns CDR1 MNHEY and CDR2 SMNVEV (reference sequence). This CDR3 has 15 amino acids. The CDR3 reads CASSLSAYSNQPQHF. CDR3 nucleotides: TGTGCCAGCAGTTTATCGGCTTATAGCAATCAGCCCCAGCATTTT.

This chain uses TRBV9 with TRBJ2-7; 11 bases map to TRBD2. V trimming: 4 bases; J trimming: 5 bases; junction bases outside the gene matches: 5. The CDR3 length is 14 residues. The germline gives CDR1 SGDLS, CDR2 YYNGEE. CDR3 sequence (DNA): TGTGCCAGCAGCCCACTGACTAGCGGGGACGAGCAGTACTTC. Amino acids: CASSPLTSGDEQYF.

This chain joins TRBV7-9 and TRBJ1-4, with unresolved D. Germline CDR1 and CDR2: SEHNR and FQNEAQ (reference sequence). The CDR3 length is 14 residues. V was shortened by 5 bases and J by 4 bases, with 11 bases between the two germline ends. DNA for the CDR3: TGTGCCAGCAGCCGCTCGCCGGTTAATGAAAAACTGTTTTTT. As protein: CASSRSPVNEKLFF.

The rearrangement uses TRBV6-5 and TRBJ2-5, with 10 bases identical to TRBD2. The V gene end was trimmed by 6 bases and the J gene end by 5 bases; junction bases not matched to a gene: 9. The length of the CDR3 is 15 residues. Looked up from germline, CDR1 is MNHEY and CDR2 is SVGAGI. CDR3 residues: CASRLAGSVGETQYF. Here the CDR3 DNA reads TGTGCCAGCAGACTAGCGGGATCTGTCGGCGAGACCCAGTACTTC.

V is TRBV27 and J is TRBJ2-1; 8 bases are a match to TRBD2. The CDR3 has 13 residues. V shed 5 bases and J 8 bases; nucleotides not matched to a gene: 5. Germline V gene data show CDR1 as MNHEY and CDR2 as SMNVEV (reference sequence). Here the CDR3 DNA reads TGTGCCAGCAGTACGGGGGGGGCGTATGAGCAGTTCTTC. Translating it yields CASSTGGAYEQFF.

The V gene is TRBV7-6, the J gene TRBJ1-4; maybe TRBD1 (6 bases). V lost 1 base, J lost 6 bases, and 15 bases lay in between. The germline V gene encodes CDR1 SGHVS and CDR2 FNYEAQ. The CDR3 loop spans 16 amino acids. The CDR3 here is CASSLEPPGVDEKLFF. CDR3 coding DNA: TGTGCCAGCAGCTTAGAACCCCCAGGGGTTGATGAAAAACTGTTTTTT.

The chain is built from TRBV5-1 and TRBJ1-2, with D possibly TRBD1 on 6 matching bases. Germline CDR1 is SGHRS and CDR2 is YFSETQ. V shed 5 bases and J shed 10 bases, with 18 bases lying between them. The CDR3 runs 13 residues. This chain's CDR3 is CASRDPGVGDYTF. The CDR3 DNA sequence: TGCGCCAGCAGAGATCCAGGGGTCGGTGACTACACCTTC. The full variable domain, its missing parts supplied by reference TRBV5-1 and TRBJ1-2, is KAGVTQTPRYLIKTRGQQVTLSCSPISGHRSVSWYQQTPGQGLQFLFEYFSETQRNKGNFPGRFSGRQFSNSRSEMNVSTLELGDSALYLCASRDPGVGDYTFGSGTRLTVV.

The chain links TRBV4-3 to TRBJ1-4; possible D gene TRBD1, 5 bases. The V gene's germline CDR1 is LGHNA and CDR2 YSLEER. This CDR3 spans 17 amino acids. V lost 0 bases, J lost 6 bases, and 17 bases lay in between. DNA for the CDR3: TGCGCCAGCAGCCAAGATCTCGTGGTGGGAGGGGATGAAAAACTGTTTTTT. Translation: CASSQDLVVGGDEKLFF.

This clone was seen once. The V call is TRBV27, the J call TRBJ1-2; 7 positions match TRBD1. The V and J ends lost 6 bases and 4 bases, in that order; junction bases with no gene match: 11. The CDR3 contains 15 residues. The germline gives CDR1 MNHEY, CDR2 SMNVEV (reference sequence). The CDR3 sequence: CASSPRDSLLYGYTF. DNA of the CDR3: TGTGCCAGCAGCCCAAGGGACAGCCTTCTCTATGGCTACACCTTC.

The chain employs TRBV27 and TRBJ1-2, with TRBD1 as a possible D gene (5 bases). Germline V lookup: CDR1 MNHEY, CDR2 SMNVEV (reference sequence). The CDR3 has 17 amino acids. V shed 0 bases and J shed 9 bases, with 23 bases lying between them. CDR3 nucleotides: TGTGCCAGCAGTTTATCGATCGGATACATTGATGACAGTAGCTACACCTTC. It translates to CASSLSIGYIDDSSYTF.

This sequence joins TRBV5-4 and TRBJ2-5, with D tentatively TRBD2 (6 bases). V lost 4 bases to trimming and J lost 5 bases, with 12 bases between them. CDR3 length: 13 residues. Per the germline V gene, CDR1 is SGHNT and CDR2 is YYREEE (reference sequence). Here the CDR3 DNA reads TGTGCCAGCAGCGACGATCGGGGGGAGACCCAGTACTTC. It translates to CASSDDRGETQYF.

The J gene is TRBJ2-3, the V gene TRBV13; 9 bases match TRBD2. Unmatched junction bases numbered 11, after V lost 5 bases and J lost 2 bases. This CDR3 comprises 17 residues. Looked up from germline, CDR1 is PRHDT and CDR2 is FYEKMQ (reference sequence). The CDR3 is CASSSKLAGKLTDTQYF. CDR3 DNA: TGTGCCAGCAGCAGCAAGCTAGCGGGAAAGCTCACAGATACGCAGTATTTT.

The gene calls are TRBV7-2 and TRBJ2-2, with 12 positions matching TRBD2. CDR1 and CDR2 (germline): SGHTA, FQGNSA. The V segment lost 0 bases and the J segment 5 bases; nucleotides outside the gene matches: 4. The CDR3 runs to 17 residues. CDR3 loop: CASSLALAGGRTGELFF. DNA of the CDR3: TGTGCCAGCAGCTTAGCGCTAGCGGGGGGGCGTACCGGGGAGCTGTTTTTT. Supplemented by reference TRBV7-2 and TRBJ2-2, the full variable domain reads GAGVSQSPSNKVTEKGKDVELRCDPISGHTALYWYRQSLGQGLEFLIYFQGNSAPDKSGLPSDRFSAERTGGSVSTLTIQRTQQEDSAVYLCASSLALAGGRTGELFFGEGSRLTVL.

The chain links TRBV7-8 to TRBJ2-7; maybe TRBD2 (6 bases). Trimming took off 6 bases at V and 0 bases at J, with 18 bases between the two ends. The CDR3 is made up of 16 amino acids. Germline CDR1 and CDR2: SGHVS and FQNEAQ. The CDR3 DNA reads TGTGCCAGCAGGGCCCGCGGGGAGGATCCCTCCTACGAGCAGTACTTC. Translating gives CASRARGEDPSYEQYF.

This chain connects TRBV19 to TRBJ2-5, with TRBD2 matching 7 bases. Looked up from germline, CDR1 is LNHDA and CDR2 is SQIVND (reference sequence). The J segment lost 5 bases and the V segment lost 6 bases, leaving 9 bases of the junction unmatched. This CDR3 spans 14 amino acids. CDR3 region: CASSDWTRRETQYF. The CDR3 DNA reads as TGTGCCAGTAGCGATTGGACTAGGCGGGAGACCCAGTACTTC.

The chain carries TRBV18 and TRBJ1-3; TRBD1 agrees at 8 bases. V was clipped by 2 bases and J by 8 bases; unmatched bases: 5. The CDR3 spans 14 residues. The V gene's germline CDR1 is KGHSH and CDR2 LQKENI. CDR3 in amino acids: CASSPTDRDHTIYF. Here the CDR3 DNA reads TGTGCCAGCTCACCAACGGACAGGGATCACACCATATATTTT.

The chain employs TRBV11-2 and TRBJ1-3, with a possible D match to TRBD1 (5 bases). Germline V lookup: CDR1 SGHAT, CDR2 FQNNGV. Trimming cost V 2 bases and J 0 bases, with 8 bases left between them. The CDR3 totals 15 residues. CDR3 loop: CASSLKGLSGNTIYF. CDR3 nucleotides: TGTGCCAGCAGCTTAAAGGGGCTCTCTGGAAACACCATATATTTT.

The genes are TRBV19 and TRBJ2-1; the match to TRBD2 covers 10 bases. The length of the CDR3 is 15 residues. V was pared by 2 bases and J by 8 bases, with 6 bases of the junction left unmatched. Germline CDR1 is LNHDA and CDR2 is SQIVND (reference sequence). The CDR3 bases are TGTGCCAGTAGTATAAGGTTAGCGGGGGGTTATGAGCAGTTCTTC. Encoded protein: CASSIRLAGGYEQFF. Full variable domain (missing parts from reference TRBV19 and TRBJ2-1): DGGITQSPKYLFRKEGQNVTLSCEQNLNHDAMYWYRQDPGQGLRLIYYSQIVNDFQKGDIAEGYSVSREKKESFPLTVTSAQKNPTAFYLCASSIRLAGGYEQFFGPGTRLTVL.

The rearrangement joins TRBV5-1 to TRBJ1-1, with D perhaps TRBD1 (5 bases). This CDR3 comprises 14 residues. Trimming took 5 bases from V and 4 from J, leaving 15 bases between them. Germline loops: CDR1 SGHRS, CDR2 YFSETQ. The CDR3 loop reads CASRRDGGVTEAFF. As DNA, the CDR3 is TGCGCCAGCAGGAGGGACGGAGGGGTCACTGAAGCTTTCTTT.

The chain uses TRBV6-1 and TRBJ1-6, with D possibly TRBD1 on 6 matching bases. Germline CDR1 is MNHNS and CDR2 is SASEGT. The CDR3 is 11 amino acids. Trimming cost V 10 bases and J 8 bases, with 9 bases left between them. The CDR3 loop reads CAIRTDSPLHF. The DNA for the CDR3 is TGTGCCATCAGGACAGATTCACCCCTCCACTTT.

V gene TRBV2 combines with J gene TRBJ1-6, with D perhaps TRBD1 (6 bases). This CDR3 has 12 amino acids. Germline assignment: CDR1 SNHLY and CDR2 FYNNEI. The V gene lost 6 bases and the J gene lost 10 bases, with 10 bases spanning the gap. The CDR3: CASSSQGSPLHF. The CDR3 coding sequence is TGTGCCAGCAGCTCACAGGGCTCACCCCTCCACTTT.

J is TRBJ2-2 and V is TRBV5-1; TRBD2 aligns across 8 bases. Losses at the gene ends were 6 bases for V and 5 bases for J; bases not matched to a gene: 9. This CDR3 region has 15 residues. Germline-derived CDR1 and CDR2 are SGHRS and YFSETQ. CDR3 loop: CASTSQGGGTGELFF. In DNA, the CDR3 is TGCGCCAGCACCTCCCAGGGCGGGGGGACCGGGGAGCTGTTTTTT. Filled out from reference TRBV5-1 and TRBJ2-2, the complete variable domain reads KAGVTQTPRYLIKTRGQQVTLSCSPISGHRSVSWYQQTPGQGLQFLFEYFSETQRNKGNFPGRFSGRQFSNSRSEMNVSTLELGDSALYLCASTSQGGGTGELFFGEGSRLTVL.

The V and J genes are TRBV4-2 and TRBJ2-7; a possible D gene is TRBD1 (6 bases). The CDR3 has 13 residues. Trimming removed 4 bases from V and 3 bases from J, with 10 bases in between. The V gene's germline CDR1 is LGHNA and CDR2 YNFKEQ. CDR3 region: CASSPHRDYEQYF. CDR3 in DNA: TGTGCCAGCAGCCCGCACAGGGACTACGAGCAGTACTTC.

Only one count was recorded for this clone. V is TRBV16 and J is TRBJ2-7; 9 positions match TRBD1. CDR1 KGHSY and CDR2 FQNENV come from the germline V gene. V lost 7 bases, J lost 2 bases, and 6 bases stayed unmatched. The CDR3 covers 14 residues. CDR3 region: CASTRGQGTYEQYF. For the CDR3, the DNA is TGTGCCAGCACCCGGGGACAGGGTACCTACGAGCAGTACTTC.

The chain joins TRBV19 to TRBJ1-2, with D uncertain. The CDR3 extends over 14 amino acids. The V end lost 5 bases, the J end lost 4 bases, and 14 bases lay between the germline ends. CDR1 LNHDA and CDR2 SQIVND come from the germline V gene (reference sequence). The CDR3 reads CASSETGFGYGYTF. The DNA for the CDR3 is TGTGCCAGTAGTGAGACGGGATTCGGCTATGGCTACACCTTC. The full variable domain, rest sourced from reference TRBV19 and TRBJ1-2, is DGGITQSPKYLFRKEGQNVTLSCEQNLNHDAMYWYRQDPGQGLRLIYYSQIVNDFQKGDIAEGYSVSREKKESFPLTVTSAQKNPTAFYLCASSETGFGYGYTFGSGTRLTVV.

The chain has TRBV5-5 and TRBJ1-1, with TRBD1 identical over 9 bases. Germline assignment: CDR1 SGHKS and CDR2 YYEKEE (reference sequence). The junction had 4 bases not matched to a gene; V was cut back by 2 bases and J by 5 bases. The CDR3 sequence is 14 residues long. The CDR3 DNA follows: TGTGCCAGCAGCTTAGGACAGGGGCGGACTGAAGCTTTCTTT. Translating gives CASSLGQGRTEAFF.

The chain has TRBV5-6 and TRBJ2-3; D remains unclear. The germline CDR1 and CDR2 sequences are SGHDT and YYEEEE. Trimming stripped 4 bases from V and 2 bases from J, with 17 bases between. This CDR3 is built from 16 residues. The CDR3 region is CASSTRLASYTDTQYF. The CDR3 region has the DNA TGTGCCAGCAGCACCCGACTCGCAAGCTACACAGATACGCAGTATTTT. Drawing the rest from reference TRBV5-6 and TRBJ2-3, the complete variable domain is DAGVTQSPTHLIKTRGQQVTLRCSPKSGHDTVSWYQQALGQGPQFIFQYYEEEERQRGNFPDRFSGHQFPNYSSELNVNALLLGDSALYLCASSTRLASYTDTQYFGPGTRLTVL.